A few counts support the clone carrying this TCR beta chain. The junction shows a germline mismatch at one end, possibly a read error. The entry originates in a study of radiotherapy plus CTLA-4 blockade in lung cancer. Some clones are missing from TCRdb's copy, which holds only in-frame ones; the method was immunoSEQ multiplex PCR. There are about 120,000 clones in the sample; 81% occur only once, and roughly 3.5% lies in the top ten. CDR1 SSHAT and CDR2 FNYEAQ come from the germline V gene (reference sequence). The CDR3 contains 12 residues. The specimen comprised peripheral blood, sampled from a patient treated with radiotherapy plus ipilimumab. The chain employs TRBV7-7 and TRBJ2-5, with 9 bases fitting TRBD1. This TCR derives from a human donor with non-small cell lung cancer that progressed on radiotherapy plus ipilimumab. Some clones in this sample may be carry-over from other donors' samples. CDR3 bases: TGTGCTAGCAGCTCATTTGGACAGGGGCAGTACTTC. Protein: CASSSFGQGQYF.